At least ten counts were recorded for the clone carrying this TCR beta chain. What it recognizes is unknown. These data come from a study of T-cell reconstitution after alpha-beta-depleted transplantation in children. Researchers prepared the TCRbeta library using unique molecular identifiers, the study reports. In TCRdb, the PCR reads were re-called with MiXCR into one record per CDR3 protein. The table shows around 200,000 distinct CDR3 sequences, with 7% to 9% occurring only once. Study-level points and caveats: Diversity of TCRbeta at day 60 was high in some patients, arising from surviving recipient T cells and thymic progenitors. Among T cells one year after transplant, newly produced cells accounted for most counts and diversity. After transplant, at about two months, alpha-beta T cells were reportedly derived from several hundred expanded graft clones.

The CDR3 totals 15 residues. V lost 0 bases and J lost 3, with 12 bases in between. Germline V lookup: CDR1 LGHNA, CDR2 YNFKEQ. The source was PBMCs, mostly from graft donor cells, collected 360 days after TCRalphabeta/CD19-depleted stem cell transplant. The chain employs TRBV4-2 and TRBJ2-7; D gene ambiguous. The clonotype originates from a male patient aged 2-15 years who had a stem cell transplant for acute myeloid leukemia, so the T cells may come from the graft donor. The CDR3 loop reads CASSQDYPGGYEQYF. The DNA of the CDR3 is TGTGCCAGCAGCCAAGATTACCCGGGTGGCTACGAGCAGTACTTC.